The 21 T cell receptor beta chains below come from one sample, sequenced in a study of blood T cell repertoires in COVID-19. Libraries were prepared by immunoSEQ multiplex PCR; TCRdb keeps only in-frame clonotypes and omits some of them. This sample carries about 74,000 clones, about 90% of them seen once, and the ten largest clones take around 2%. Sequenced: peripheral blood. Every receptor here comes from a woman older than 75 with active or convalescent COVID-19.

This sequence joins TRBV9 and TRBJ1-5; 7 bases are shared with TRBD1. The CDR3 sequence is 15 residues long. Unmatched junction bases numbered 5, after V lost 3 bases and J lost 2 bases. Germline assignment: CDR1 SGDLS and CDR2 YYNGEE. CDR3 sequence (DNA): TGTGCCAGCAGCGCAGGGGGGAGAGGCAATCAGCCCCAGCATTTT. Encoded protein: CASSAGGRGNQPQHF.

This chain connects TRBV27 to TRBJ2-1; 8 nucleotides agree with TRBD2. From germline, CDR1 is MNHEY and CDR2 SMNVEV (reference sequence). The CDR3 length is 19 residues. V shed 7 bases, J shed 0 bases, and the junction held 17 bases outside the gene matches. The DNA for the CDR3 is TGTGCCAGCAATCCACTAGCGGTCGATTTCCTAAGCTCCTACAATGAGCAGTTCTTC. This codes for CASNPLAVDFLSSYNEQFF.

This chain's CDR3 is CASSIGQGRTGELFF. CDR3 DNA: TGTGCCAGTAGTATAGGACAGGGTAGAACCGGGGAGCTGTTTTTT. The chain employs TRBV19 and TRBJ2-2; 7 bases fit TRBD1. V was pared by 1 base and J by 5 bases, with 4 bases of the junction left unmatched. This CDR3 contains 15 residues. Germline CDR1 LNHDA, CDR2 SQIVND (reference sequence).

The rearrangement joins TRBV6-5 to TRBJ1-1; TRBD1 matches 10 bases. The CDR3 contains 15 residues. CDR1 and CDR2 (germline): MNHEY, SVGAGI. V trimming: 4 bases; J trimming: 4 bases; junction bases outside the gene matches: 6. CDR3 region: CASSSPGQGITEAFF. CDR3 bases: TGTGCCAGCAGTTCCCCGGGACAGGGGATCACTGAAGCTTTCTTT.

The chain couples TRBV5-1 to TRBJ2-1, with a possible D match to TRBD1 (6 bases). Looked up from germline, CDR1 is SGHRS and CDR2 is YFSETQ. The CDR3 is 14 residues long. V was trimmed by 0 bases and J by 2 bases, leaving 6 bases between them. Here the CDR3 reads CASSLEGAYNEQFF. In DNA, the CDR3 is TGCGCCAGCAGCTTGGAGGGGGCCTACAATGAGCAGTTCTTC.

This clone appeared a few times. The rearrangement uses TRBV5-1 and TRBJ2-3; maybe TRBD2 (5 bases). Germline V gene data show CDR1 as SGHRS and CDR2 as YFSETQ. Trimming cost V 0 bases and J 1 base, with 6 bases left between them. The CDR3 covers 14 residues. The CDR3 region is CASSLDSGTDTQYF. The CDR3 nucleotides are TGCGCCAGCAGCTTGGATAGCGGCACAGATACGCAGTATTTT.

A single count supports this clone. This sequence joins TRBV28 and TRBJ2-6, with TRBD1 identical over 8 bases. CDR3 size: 18 residues. Looked up from germline, CDR1 is MDHEN and CDR2 is SYDVKM. J gave up 1 base and V 1 base, and 6 bases lay outside the gene matches. The CDR3 region is CASSLYGQGGSGANVLTF. Written as DNA, the CDR3 is TGTGCCAGCAGTTTATATGGACAGGGAGGATCTGGGGCCAACGTCCTGACTTTC. Variable domain in full (rest from reference TRBV28 and TRBJ2-6): DVKVTQSSRYLVKRTGEKVFLECVQDMDHENMFWYRQDPGLGLRLIYFSYDVKMKEKGDIPEGYSVSREKKERFSLILESASTNQTSMYLCASSLYGQGGSGANVLTFGAGSRLTVL.

The chain uses TRBV7-9 and TRBJ1-3, with 7 bases that match TRBD1. Germline V gene sequence: CDR1 SEHNR, CDR2 FQNEAQ (reference sequence). The CDR3 totals 16 residues. Trimming took 5 bases from V and 2 from J; bases not matched to a gene: 9. The CDR3 DNA is TGTGCCAGCAGCGCTTGGACAGGTGCGGCTGGAAACACCATATATTTT. Translation gives CASSAWTGAAGNTIYF.

The chain couples TRBV6-5 to TRBJ1-5, with D perhaps TRBD1 (5 bases). Germline V gene lookup returns CDR1 MNHEY and CDR2 SVGAGI. The V and J ends lost 7 bases and 3 bases respectively, with 13 bases between them. This CDR3 is 14 amino acids long. This chain's CDR3 is CASTPGGYNQPQHF. The CDR3 region has the DNA TGTGCCAGCACTCCCGGGGGGTACAATCAGCCCCAGCATTTT.

This sequence joins TRBV2 and TRBJ2-1; D ambiguous. Per germline, CDR1 SNHLY and CDR2 FYNNEI. The V end was cut by 7 bases, the J end by 3 bases, with 4 bases between. This CDR3 comprises 11 residues. The CDR3 sequence is CASNYYNEQFF. The CDR3 DNA is TGTGCCAGCAACTACTACAATGAGCAGTTCTTC.

The chain recombines TRBV4-3 with TRBJ1-2; D not resolved. V was clipped by 2 bases and J by 2 bases, with 12 bases between them. The CDR3 extends over 15 amino acids. Germline-derived CDR1 and CDR2 are LGHNA and YSLEER. The CDR3 region is CASSQIGGPNYGYTF. CDR3 nucleotides: TGCGCCAGCAGCCAAATAGGCGGGCCCAACTATGGCTACACCTTC.

The chain employs TRBV3-1 (or the pseudogene TRBV3-2) and TRBJ2-7; tentatively, D is TRBD1 (5 bases). Trimming took 6 bases from V and 2 from J, leaving 8 bases between them. This CDR3 region has 12 residues. The germline V gene has CDR1 LGHDT and CDR2 YNNKEL (reference sequence). The DNA of the CDR3 is TGTGCCAGCAGAGGGGCACCCTACGAGCAGTACTTC. It yields the protein CASRGAPYEQYF.

V gene TRBV5-4 combines with J gene TRBJ2-7, with TRBD1 matching 10 bases. After removal of 5 bases from V and 2 bases from J, the junction contained 7 bases not matched to a gene. The CDR3 length is 15 residues. CDR1 is SGHNT, CDR2 YYREEE, per germline (reference sequence). CDR3 DNA: TGTGCCAGCAGTCCCAGCGGACAGGGGGCCTACGAGCAGTACTTC. This sequence encodes CASSPSGQGAYEQYF.

The V gene is TRBV2, the J gene TRBJ2-1; 10 nucleotides line up with TRBD2. The length of the CDR3 is 18 residues. The V and J ends lost 6 bases and 0 bases, in that order; junction bases with no gene match: 11. CDR1 and CDR2 from the germline V gene are SNHLY and FYNNEI. The CDR3 region has the DNA TGTGCCAGCAGAGAACCGCTAGCGGGGGACAACTCCTACAATGAGCAGTTCTTC. Translation: CASREPLAGDNSYNEQFF. Together with reference TRBV2 and TRBJ2-1, the CDR3 gives the full variable domain: EPEVTQTPSHQVTQMGQEVILRCVPISNHLYFYWYRQILGQKVEFLVSFYNNEISEKSEIFDDQFSVERPDGSNFTLKIRSTKLEDSAMYFCASREPLAGDNSYNEQFFGPGTRLTVL.

The gene calls are TRBV30 and TRBJ2-3; 9 bases match TRBD2. This CDR3 has 12 residues. The germline gives CDR1 GTSNPN, CDR2 SVGIG (reference sequence). V shed 3 bases and J 8 bases; nucleotides not matched to a gene: 3. CDR3 amino acids: CAWRLAGVTQYF. As DNA, the CDR3 is TGTGCCTGGAGATTAGCGGGAGTTACGCAGTATTTT. Together with reference TRBV30 and TRBJ2-3, the CDR3 gives the full variable domain: SQTIHQWPATLVQPVGSPLSLECTVEGTSNPNLYWYRQAAGRGLQLLFYSVGIGQISSEVPQNLSASRPQDRQFILSSKKLLLSDSGFYLCAWRLAGVTQYFGPGTRLTVL.

This chain uses TRBV2 with TRBJ2-1; 7 bases map to TRBD2. In germline, CDR1 is SNHLY, CDR2 FYNNEI. The V and J ends lost 3 bases and 4 bases, in that order; junction bases with no gene match: 9. The CDR3 length is 16 residues. In DNA form, the CDR3 reads TGTGCCAGCAGTGACGCGGGAGCGGGAAATTACAATGAGCAGTTCTTC. Translation: CASSDAGAGNYNEQFF.

The rearrangement joins TRBV19 to TRBJ2-2; weak D call: TRBD1 (8 bases). V lost 9 bases, J lost 5 bases, and 19 bases lay in between. CDR1 and CDR2 from the germline V gene are LNHDA and SQIVND (reference sequence). This CDR3 contains 15 residues. CDR3 region: CASRATGGGTGELFF. Written as DNA, the CDR3 is TGTGCCAGCCGAGCTACAGGGGGGGGAACCGGGGAGCTGTTTTTT.

In nucleotides, the CDR3 is TGTGCCAGCAGCCCAAGGACAGGGTCCGGAAACACCATATATTTT. It translates to CASSPRTGSGNTIYF. The chain has TRBV7-9 and TRBJ1-3; 8 nucleotides match TRBD1. CDR1 is SEHNR and CDR2 is FQNEAQ in the germline V gene (reference sequence). V dropped 5 bases and J dropped 4; count of bases not matched to a gene: 7. The CDR3 loop spans 15 amino acids. Drawing the rest from reference TRBV7-9 and TRBJ1-3, the complete variable domain is DTGVSQNPRHKITKRGQNVTFRCDPISEHNRLYWYRQTLGQGPEFLTYFQNEAQLEKSRLLSDRFSAERPKGSFSTLEIQRTEQGDSAMYLCASSPRTGSGNTIYFGEGSWLTVV.

This chain links TRBV3-1 (or the pseudogene TRBV3-2) with TRBJ1-4; TRBD1 matches 10 bases. In germline, CDR1 is LGHDT, CDR2 YNNKEL (reference sequence). CDR3 size: 18 residues. V dropped 4 bases and J dropped 5; count of bases not matched to a gene: 13. The CDR3 nucleotides are TGTGCCAGCAGCCGCCCCGGGACAGGGGCGCGCTACAATGAAAAACTGTTTTTT. This codes for CASSRPGTGARYNEKLFF.

The chain combines TRBV11-3 with TRBJ1-3, with 9 bases lining up with TRBD1. This CDR3 is 18 amino acids long. Germline loops: CDR1 SGHNT, CDR2 YENEEA. J gave up 0 bases and V 5 bases, and 11 bases lay outside the gene matches. The CDR3 sequence is CASSRPTGTGLSGNTIYF. CDR3 nucleotide sequence: TGTGCCAGCAGCCGACCAACCGGGACAGGGCTCTCTGGAAACACCATATATTTT.

V gene TRBV19 combines with J gene TRBJ2-3, with TRBD1 as a possible D gene (6 bases). The ends were cut back, 6 bases at V and 2 bases at J, with 9 bases in the middle. The CDR3 is made up of 13 amino acids. Germline loops: CDR1 LNHDA, CDR2 SQIVND (reference sequence). The CDR3 spells CASSGQPTDTQYF. In DNA form, the CDR3 reads TGTGCCAGTAGCGGACAGCCCACAGATACGCAGTATTTT. Complete variable domain (other parts from reference TRBV19 and TRBJ2-3): DGGITQSPKYLFRKEGQNVTLSCEQNLNHDAMYWYRQDPGQGLRLIYYSQIVNDFQKGDIAEGYSVSREKKESFPLTVTSAQKNPTAFYLCASSGQPTDTQYFGPGTRLTVL.